The rows below give T cell receptor beta chains drawn from one sample of a study of T cells in tuberculosis. Clones were read by immunoSEQ multiplex PCR, and TCRdb kept only the in-frame ones, dropping some. The sample contains over 30,000 clones, around 97% of which appear only once. Sample: PBMCs. These receptors were collected from a donor aged 10 to 29 with latent tuberculosis or without tuberculosis infection. CDR3s include the opening cysteine and the closing phenylalanine or tryptophan. D genes are given only for firm matches. Clone size is given for some rows only: seen once, a few or many times, or a class if the clone is expanded.

clone_size: -
d_call: TRBD1
j_call: TRBJ2-7
v_call: TRBV18
cdr3_nt: TGTGCCAGCTCACCACCCGGGACAGGGATTGAGCAGTACTTC
cdr3_aa: CASSPPGTGIEQYF

clone_size: -
d_call: TRBD1
j_call: TRBJ1-5
v_call: TRBV28
cdr3_nt: TGTGCCAGCAGGGGACAGGGGGCGGAGGGCAATCAGCCCCAGCATTTT
cdr3_aa: CASRGQGAEGNQPQHF

clone_size: -
d_call: TRBD1
j_call: TRBJ2-7
v_call: TRBV27
cdr3_nt: TGTGCCAGCAGTTCGGGGACAGGAAGATTTACCGAGCAGTACTTC
cdr3_aa: CASSSGTGRFTEQYF

clone_size: -
d_call: TRBD1
j_call: TRBJ1-2
v_call: TRBV2
cdr3_nt: TGTGCCAGCAGGGTAGAGACAGGGCTCTATGGCTACACCTTC
cdr3_aa: CASRVETGLYGYTF

clone_size: -
d_call: -
j_call: TRBJ1-3
v_call: TRBV7-6
cdr3_nt: TGTGCCAGCAGCTTCACAGGGAAGGGGAACTCTGGAAACACCATATATTTT
cdr3_aa: CASSFTGKGNSGNTIYF

clone_size: -
d_call: TRBD1
j_call: TRBJ2-5
v_call: TRBV27
cdr3_nt: TGTGCCAGCAGTTTATCTGGACAGGGCTTTCAAGAGACCCAGTACTTC
cdr3_aa: CASSLSGQGFQETQYF

clone_size: -
d_call: TRBD1
j_call: TRBJ2-7
v_call: TRBV13
cdr3_nt: TGTGCCAGAAATACGACAGGGGCCCCCTACGAGCAGTACTTC
cdr3_aa: CARNTTGAPYEQYF

clone_size: -
d_call: -
j_call: TRBJ2-7
v_call: TRBV5-1
cdr3_nt: TGCGCCAGCAGCTTGGATACGGAGGGCGGCGAGCAGTACTTC
cdr3_aa: CASSLDTEGGEQYF

clone_size: -
d_call: -
j_call: TRBJ1-5
v_call: TRBV19
cdr3_nt: TGTGCCAGTCCAACAGGGAATAGAGGAAGCAATCAGCCCCAGCATTTT
cdr3_aa: CASPTGNRGSNQPQHF

clone_size: once
d_call: TRBD2
j_call: TRBJ2-1
v_call: TRBV15
cdr3_nt: TGTGCCACCAGCACCTTAGCGGGAGAGATTTACAATGAGCAGTTCTTC
cdr3_aa: CATSTLAGEIYNEQFF

clone_size: -
d_call: -
j_call: TRBJ2-4
v_call: TRBV25-1
cdr3_nt: TGTGCCAGCGCCCCTCGTGGACAGAAAAACATTCAGTACTTC
cdr3_aa: CASAPRGQKNIQYF

clone_size: -
d_call: -
j_call: TRBJ1-2
v_call: TRBV30
cdr3_nt: TGTGCCTGGAGTATGACAGGCCGTTTCTATGGCTACACCTTC
cdr3_aa: CAWSMTGRFYGYTF

clone_size: once
d_call: TRBD2
j_call: TRBJ2-1
v_call: TRBV4-2
cdr3_nt: TGTGCCAGCAGCCAAGGGCGACTAGCGGGGGGGAGCTCCTACAATGAGCAGTTCTTC
cdr3_aa: CASSQGRLAGGSSYNEQFF

clone_size: -
d_call: -
j_call: TRBJ1-5
v_call: TRBV28
cdr3_nt: TGTGCCAGCAGGAACTCCCTTATGGGGGCGGACAATCAGCCCCAGCATTTT
cdr3_aa: CASRNSLMGADNQPQHF

clone_size: -
d_call: -
j_call: TRBJ1-1
v_call: TRBV2
cdr3_nt: TGTGCCAGCAGTGCCAAACAGGGAAACACTGAAGCTTTCTTT
cdr3_aa: CASSAKQGNTEAFF

clone_size: -
d_call: -
j_call: TRBJ2-3
v_call: TRBV5-6
cdr3_nt: TGTGCCAGCAGCTTGATATCGGTCGGGATTTGGGATACGCAGTATTTT
cdr3_aa: CASSLISVGIWDTQYF

clone_size: -
d_call: -
j_call: TRBJ1-1
v_call: TRBV6-1
cdr3_nt: TGTGCCAGCAGTGCCTCGAACATGAACACTGAAGCTTTCTTT
cdr3_aa: CASSASNMNTEAFF

clone_size: -
d_call: -
j_call: TRBJ1-5
v_call: TRBV15
cdr3_nt: TGTGCCACCAGCAATACAGGATCCAATCAGCCCCAGCATTTT
cdr3_aa: CATSNTGSNQPQHF

clone_size: -
d_call: -
j_call: TRBJ2-1
v_call: TRBV5-6
cdr3_nt: TGTGCCAGCATGATGACTGGCTACAATGAGCAGTTCTTC
cdr3_aa: CASMMTGYNEQFF

clone_size: -
d_call: TRBD1
j_call: TRBJ1-4
v_call: TRBV15
cdr3_nt: TGTGCCACCAGCAGAGCTTGGACAGGCGGGACTAATGAAAAACTGTTTTTT
cdr3_aa: CATSRAWTGGTNEKLFF

clone_size: -
d_call: TRBD1
j_call: TRBJ1-1
v_call: TRBV7-9
cdr3_nt: TGTGCCAGCAGCTTAGGAACAGGGGGTAGGGTTACTGAAGCTTTCTTT
cdr3_aa: CASSLGTGGRVTEAFF

clone_size: once
d_call: -
j_call: TRBJ1-3
v_call: TRBV27
cdr3_nt: TGTGCCAGCAGTTTATCTCATGGACTCTCTGGAAACACCATATATTTT
cdr3_aa: CASSLSHGLSGNTIYF

clone_size: -
d_call: TRBD1
j_call: TRBJ1-5
v_call: TRBV28
cdr3_nt: TGTGCCGCATTGGAAGGGGGCGCCCGCATTGGTCAGCCCCAGCATTTT
cdr3_aa: CAALEGGARIGQPQHF

clone_size: -
d_call: -
j_call: TRBJ1-1
v_call: TRBV7-3
cdr3_nt: TGTGCCAGCAGCGCCGGCAGCGGAAACACTGAAGCTTTCTTT
cdr3_aa: CASSAGSGNTEAFF

clone_size: -
d_call: TRBD1
j_call: TRBJ2-7
v_call: TRBV5-4
cdr3_nt: TGTGCCAGTAGCTCCGGGACAGGGGCCTACGAGCAGTACTTC
cdr3_aa: CASSSGTGAYEQYF

clone_size: -
d_call: TRBD1
j_call: TRBJ2-7
v_call: TRBV2
cdr3_nt: TGTGCCAGCACCGGACAGGGAGCTTCCTACGAGCAGTACTTC
cdr3_aa: CASTGQGASYEQYF

clone_size: -
d_call: TRBD2
j_call: TRBJ2-1
v_call: TRBV29-1
cdr3_nt: TGCAGCCTCCGCCAAGTTGGGGGGGAGTTCTTC
cdr3_aa: CSLRQVGGEFF

clone_size: -
d_call: -
j_call: TRBJ1-1
v_call: TRBV9
cdr3_nt: TGTGCCAGCAGCGCAGGTCACTTGAACACTGAAGCTTTCTTT
cdr3_aa: CASSAGHLNTEAFF

clone_size: -
d_call: TRBD1
j_call: TRBJ1-2
v_call: TRBV2
cdr3_nt: TGTGCCAGCAGTCCCACAACAGGGGATAACTATGGCTACACCTTC
cdr3_aa: CASSPTTGDNYGYTF

clone_size: -
d_call: -
j_call: TRBJ1-5
v_call: TRBV6-1
cdr3_nt: TGTGCCAGCAGCATACAGGGACGTGGCAATCAGCCCCAGCATTTT
cdr3_aa: CASSIQGRGNQPQHF

clone_size: -
d_call: TRBD1
j_call: TRBJ2-6
v_call: TRBV5-1
cdr3_nt: TGCGCCAGCAGACCTCAGGGGGCTGGGGCCAACGTCCTGACTTTC
cdr3_aa: CASRPQGAGANVLTF

clone_size: -
d_call: -
j_call: TRBJ1-1
v_call: TRBV5-1
cdr3_nt: TGCGCCAGCAGCTTGGATAGTCGACATTCGAACACTGAAGCTTTCTTT
cdr3_aa: CASSLDSRHSNTEAFF

clone_size: once
d_call: TRBD1
j_call: TRBJ1-1
v_call: TRBV2
cdr3_nt: TGTGCCAGCAGTGGTTTGAGGGGGCAATTGAACACTGAAGCTTTCTTT
cdr3_aa: CASSGLRGQLNTEAFF

clone_size: -
d_call: TRBD2
j_call: TRBJ2-7
v_call: TRBV2
cdr3_nt: TGTGCCAGCAACCCCATGGGACTAGCCCAGGGGGGGCAGTACTTC
cdr3_aa: CASNPMGLAQGGQYF

clone_size: -
d_call: TRBD2
j_call: TRBJ2-7
v_call: TRBV28
cdr3_nt: TGTGCCAGCAGTTTAGGGAGGGGCCCCCGGGAGCAGTACTTC
cdr3_aa: CASSLGRGPREQYF